The 30 T cell receptor beta chains reported below all come from one sample, sequenced in a study of radiotherapy plus CTLA-4 blockade in lung cancer. Data came from immunoSEQ multiplex PCR; TCRdb stores just in-frame clones and leaves some out. The sample shows about 36,000 clones, roughly 72% of them seen only once. Sequencing was performed on peripheral blood, taken from a patient treated with radiotherapy plus ipilimumab. The receptors were sampled from a human donor with non-small cell lung cancer who had stable disease on radiotherapy plus ipilimumab.

The chain employs TRBV7-9 and TRBJ2-1; D is perhaps TRBD1 (6 bases). Germline V CDR1 and CDR2: SEHNR, FQNEAQ (reference sequence). The CDR3 totals 17 residues. V lost 5 bases and J 0 bases, leaving 17 bases between the germline ends. The CDR3 DNA reads as TGTGCCAGCAGCCCATCTATACAGGGTCTCTCCTACAATGAGCAGTTCTTC. Amino acids: CASSPSIQGLSYNEQFF.

The chain carries TRBV2 and TRBJ1-2; D gene ambiguous. V lost 4 bases and J 8 bases, leaving 20 bases between the germline ends. CDR1 and CDR2 (germline): SNHLY, FYNNEI. The CDR3 is 15 amino acids. This CDR3 reads CASSVIRQPTMGYTF. The CDR3 DNA reads TGTGCCAGCAGTGTTATAAGGCAGCCCACTATGGGCTACACCTTC.

Here the CDR3 reads CASSYSTRGDGYTF. In DNA form, the CDR3 reads TGTGCCAGCAGTTACTCGACCAGGGGAGATGGCTACACCTTC. The V call is TRBV6-6, the J call TRBJ1-2; the D gene is possibly TRBD1 (6 bases). Trimming stripped 0 bases from V and 6 bases from J, with 11 bases between. Germline CDR1 reads MNHNY; CDR2 reads SVGAGI (reference sequence). The CDR3 sequence is 14 residues long.

This chain uses TRBV27 with TRBJ2-3; D ambiguous. Germline values: CDR1 MNHEY, CDR2 SMNVEV (reference sequence). Trimming removed 0 bases at V and 5 bases at J, with 9 bases between. The CDR3 has 14 amino acids. CDR3 in DNA: TGTGCCAGCAGTTTATCTCCAAACGGAGATACGCAGTATTTT. Protein: CASSLSPNGDTQYF.

The chain has TRBV7-3 and TRBJ2-1, with D unresolved. CDR1 is SGHTA, CDR2 FQGTGA, per germline. This CDR3 comprises 13 residues. Trimming removed 5 bases from V and 2 bases from J, with 7 bases in between. CDR3 loop: CASSESPYNEQFF. The CDR3 coding sequence is TGTGCCAGCAGCGAGTCGCCCTACAATGAGCAGTTCTTC.

This chain connects TRBV4-1 to TRBJ2-2; the D is unclear. Germline V gene lookup returns CDR1 MGHRA and CDR2 YSYEKL. The CDR3 runs to 15 residues. V lost 4 bases, J lost 0 bases, and 9 bases lay in between. The CDR3 DNA sequence: TGCGCCAGCAGCCTCTTCGTTGCGAACACCGGGGAGCTGTTTTTT. Translating it yields CASSLFVANTGELFF.

The genes are TRBV19 and TRBJ2-2; the match to TRBD2 covers 7 bases. With 3 bases clipped from V and 6 bases from J, the junction kept 7 bases outside the gene matches. Germline assignment: CDR1 LNHDA and CDR2 SQIVND (reference sequence). CDR3 size: 15 residues. In DNA form, the CDR3 reads TGTGCCAGTAGTATTCGGGGGGTCGGGTCCGGGGAGCTGTTTTTT. Translating it yields CASSIRGVGSGELFF.

The chain uses TRBV29-1 and TRBJ1-1, with TRBD1 matching 8 bases. Germline V gene lookup returns CDR1 SQVTM and CDR2 ANQGSEA. V gave up 5 bases and J gave up 9 bases; unmatched junction bases: 8. The CDR3 consists of 12 residues. In DNA, the CDR3 is TGCAGCGTTTTTAGTGGGGACAGGCAAGCTTTCTTT. Translated: CSVFSGDRQAFF.

The chain couples TRBV18 to TRBJ1-2; TRBD1 matches 7 bases. This CDR3 comprises 15 residues. V shed 2 bases, J shed 2 bases, and the junction held 5 bases outside the gene matches. Germline-derived CDR1 and CDR2 are KGHSH and LQKENI. The CDR3 here is CASSPDGTANYGYTF. The CDR3 DNA reads as TGTGCCAGCTCACCAGACGGGACAGCAAACTATGGCTACACCTTC.

The chain employs TRBV15 and TRBJ2-1, with 8 positions matching TRBD2. V shed 2 bases, J shed 4 bases, and the junction held 4 bases outside the gene matches. The germline V gene encodes CDR1 LNHNV and CDR2 YYDKDF (reference sequence). The CDR3 is 15 residues long. The CDR3 here is CATSRTREGYNEQFF. The CDR3 coding sequence is TGTGCCACCAGCAGAACCCGGGAGGGTTACAATGAGCAGTTCTTC.

The chain carries TRBV4-3 and TRBJ2-5, with D perhaps matching TRBD1 (5 bases). This CDR3 has 15 residues. CDR1 is LGHNA, CDR2 YSLEER, per germline. Trimming left V 4 bases short and J 4 bases short, with 16 bases between. This chain's CDR3 is CASSPSQDRGETQYF. The CDR3 coding sequence is TGCGCCAGCAGCCCCTCACAGGATCGTGGAGAGACCCAGTACTTC.

The CDR3 here is CASSSGGSRYEQYF. The CDR3 DNA is TGTGCCAGTAGCTCAGGGGGTTCGCGCTACGAGCAGTACTTC. V usage is TRBV19 and J usage is TRBJ2-7, with 7 nucleotides matching TRBD1. The CDR3 totals 14 residues. Germline assignment: CDR1 LNHDA and CDR2 SQIVND (reference sequence). V dropped 6 bases and J dropped 3; count of bases not matched to a gene: 8.

This clone occurred a few times. V usage is TRBV2 and J usage is TRBJ1-4, with D possibly being TRBD1 (5 bases). The CDR3 consists of 14 residues. Trimming left V 7 bases short and J 4 bases short, with 13 bases between. The germline V gene encodes CDR1 SNHLY and CDR2 FYNNEI. The CDR3 spells CASNGGGRNEKLFF. Here the CDR3 DNA reads TGTGCCAGCAACGGGGGTGGGCGTAATGAAAAACTGTTTTTT.

The chain combines TRBV19 with TRBJ2-3; a possible D gene is TRBD2 (5 bases). The V gene lost 1 base and the J gene lost 7 bases, with 6 bases spanning the gap. The CDR3 totals 12 residues. Germline CDR1 and CDR2: LNHDA and SQIVND (reference sequence). The CDR3 nucleotides read TGTGCCAGTAGTATAGCGGGGAATACGCAGTATTTT. As protein: CASSIAGNTQYF.

The chain is built from TRBV6-1 and TRBJ1-1; D is uncertain. The CDR3 runs to 15 residues. The V end was cut by 4 bases, the J end by 5 bases, with 17 bases between. Germline V gives CDR1 MNHNS, CDR2 SASEGT. Written as DNA, the CDR3 is TGTGCCAGCAGTGGTTTCGGACCTCGAGGGACTGAAGCTTTCTTT. Its translation is CASSGFGPRGTEAFF.

J is TRBJ1-2 and V is TRBV15; D is possibly TRBD1 (5 bases). CDR3 length equals 14 residues. V dropped 0 bases and J dropped 6 bases, with 11 bases sitting between them. Per germline, CDR1 LNHNV and CDR2 YYDKDF (reference sequence). CDR3 bases: TGTGCCACCAGCAGAGATGTGGCGGGGGATGGCTACACCTTC. Encoded protein: CATSRDVAGDGYTF.

The J gene is TRBJ1-2, the V gene TRBV23-1; no reliable D call. TRBV23-1 is filed as an ORF, its function uncertain. This CDR3 spans 17 amino acids. The V and J ends lost 1 base and 8 bases respectively, with 23 bases between them. The CDR3 bases are TGCGCCAGCAGTCAATATAAGGCGGCTCCTTATCGGCGCGGCTACACCTTC. Amino acid sequence: CASSQYKAAPYRRGYTF.

This sequence joins TRBV19 and TRBJ1-1; D unclear. CDR1 is LNHDA, CDR2 SQIVND, per germline (reference sequence). Trimming removed 4 bases at V and 0 bases at J, with 9 bases between. The CDR3 runs 14 residues. This chain's CDR3 is CASSKSGLNTEAFF. CDR3 nucleotides: TGTGCCAGTAGTAAAAGTGGGCTGAACACTGAAGCTTTCTTT.

V gene TRBV7-9 combines with J gene TRBJ2-7, with D perhaps TRBD2 (6 bases). The CDR3 extends over 15 amino acids. Germline V lookup: CDR1 SEHNR, CDR2 FQNEAQ (reference sequence). V was pared by 2 bases and J by 6 bases, with 17 bases between. The CDR3 sequence is CASSLMDGGAFEQYF. CDR3 bases: TGTGCCAGCAGCTTAATGGACGGCGGGGCCTTCGAGCAGTACTTC.

This clone came up a few times. V is TRBV7-9 and J is TRBJ2-2; the D gene is possibly TRBD2 (5 bases). V dropped 4 bases and J dropped 7 bases, with 10 bases sitting between them. Germline lookup yields CDR1 SEHNR and CDR2 FQNEAQ (reference sequence). The CDR3 is 13 amino acids. The CDR3 DNA follows: TGTGCCAGCAGCTCGGGGTTTAGCGGGGAGCTGTTTTTT. Translated: CASSSGFSGELFF.

The chain carries TRBV6-1 and TRBJ1-1; possible D gene TRBD1, 6 bases. Trimming removed 0 bases at V and 5 bases at J, with 16 bases between. This CDR3 contains 16 residues. The V gene's germline CDR1 is MNHNS and CDR2 SASEGT. CDR3 loop: CASSEALRGAGTEAFF. The CDR3 DNA follows: TGTGCCAGCAGTGAAGCGCTTCGGGGGGCGGGTACTGAAGCTTTCTTT.

The genes are TRBV4-2 and TRBJ2-1, with 11 bases identical to TRBD2. Trimming removed 0 bases from V and 4 bases from J; junction bases left unmatched: 11. The CDR3 totals 19 residues. Germline V gives CDR1 LGHNA, CDR2 YNFKEQ. The CDR3 reads CASSQDSHVAGGVYNEQFF. The CDR3 coding sequence is TGTGCCAGCAGCCAAGATAGCCATGTAGCGGGGGGGGTGTACAATGAGCAGTTCTTC.

This clone has just one count. This chain uses TRBV7-8 with TRBJ2-1, with TRBD2 matching over 7 bases. The CDR3 consists of 16 residues. The junction had 16 bases not matched to a gene; V was cut back by 5 bases and J by 9 bases. Germline V gene sequence: CDR1 SGHVS, CDR2 FQNEAQ. Here the CDR3 DNA reads TGTGCCAGCAGCCTTTACACTGCTGGCACGGGGGGTGAGCAGTTCTTC. It specifies CASSLYTAGTGGEQFF.

The chain has TRBV30 and TRBJ2-7; 9 nucleotides align to TRBD1. CDR3 length: 13 amino acids. With 3 bases clipped from V and 5 bases from J, the junction kept 5 bases outside the gene matches. Germline V lookup: CDR1 GTSNPN, CDR2 SVGIG (reference sequence). CDR3 sequence reads: CAWRGDRVNEQYF. CDR3 DNA: TGTGCCTGGAGGGGGGACAGGGTTAACGAGCAGTACTTC.

V and J are TRBV18 and TRBJ2-2; D uncertain. The length of the CDR3 is 15 residues. Germline V CDR1 and CDR2: KGHSH, LQKENI. V was clipped by 3 bases and J by 5 bases, with 13 bases between them. In nucleotides, the CDR3 is TGTGCCAGCTCACCGGGCACTGGGTGGACCGGGGAGCTGTTTTTT. This sequence encodes CASSPGTGWTGELFF.

The V call is TRBV30, the J call TRBJ2-7; 10 positions match TRBD1. The CDR3 consists of 15 residues. Germline CDR1 and CDR2: GTSNPN and SVGIG (reference sequence). V shed 1 base, J shed 3 bases, and the junction held 6 bases outside the gene matches. In DNA form, the CDR3 reads TGTGCCTGGAGTGCAAAGGACAGGGGGGTCTACGAGCAGTACTTC. The encoded protein is CAWSAKDRGVYEQYF.

The gene calls are TRBV18 and TRBJ1-3; no definite D call. The CDR3 has 14 amino acids. CDR1 KGHSH and CDR2 LQKENI come from the germline V gene. The V end lost 5 bases, the J end lost 0 bases, and 8 bases lay between the germline ends. CDR3 DNA: TGTGCCAGCTCATACACCGACTCTGGAAACACCATATATTTT. This encodes CASSYTDSGNTIYF.

The rearrangement uses TRBV18 and TRBJ2-5; tentative D call: TRBD1 (5 bases). The CDR3 is 14 residues long. Trimming took off 1 base at V and 2 bases at J, with 8 bases between the two ends. In germline, CDR1 is KGHSH, CDR2 LQKENI. The CDR3 loop reads CASSPRDRQETQYF. In DNA form, the CDR3 reads TGTGCCAGCTCACCACGCGACAGACAAGAGACCCAGTACTTC.

Only one count was recorded for this clone. The gene calls are TRBV19 and TRBJ2-6, with a tentative D call TRBD2 (5 bases). Trimming shortened V by 7 bases and J by 0 bases, and 13 bases separated the two germline ends. From germline, CDR1 is LNHDA and CDR2 SQIVND (reference sequence). CDR3 length: 16 residues. The CDR3 is CASTRAGGSGANVLTF. The CDR3 DNA is TGTGCCAGTACCCGCGCGGGCGGCTCTGGGGCCAACGTCCTGACTTTC.

This clone was detected a few times. The chain has TRBV11-3 and TRBJ2-5; 10 bases fit TRBD1. Germline loops: CDR1 SGHNT, CDR2 YENEEA. The CDR3 has 15 amino acids. The trim removed 4 bases at V and 5 bases at J, leaving 7 bases unmatched. The CDR3 region has the DNA TGTGCCAGCAGCTCCCGACAGGGGGCGATGGAGACCCAGTACTTC. This translates into CASSSRQGAMETQYF. The variable domain in full, with the rest retrieved from reference TRBV11-3 and TRBJ2-5, is EAGVVQSPRYKIIEKKQPVAFWCNPISGHNTLYWYLQNLGQGPELLIRYENEEAVDDSQLPKDRFSAERLKGVDSTLKIQPAELGDSAVYLCASSSRQGAMETQYFGPGTRLLVL.